Reported below is one TCR beta chain. The sample comes from a study of blood T cell repertoires in COVID-19. Overall study: The United States, Italy and Spain provided the acute and convalescent COVID-19 samples. Sources were T cells, B-cell-depleted T cells, or PBMCs; the material itself was cDNA or gDNA.

How the authors handled the data: Cell counts per sample came from amplifying reference gene primers. Profiled with immunoSEQ multiplex PCR; TCRdb holds only in-frame clones, not every one. That table gives V, J and clone size, and the DNA gave D and trimming. The sample shows 200,000 to 250,000 clones, around 80% of them seen only once. Between the trimmed V and J ends, which lost 6 bases and 7 bases, there was a span of 19 bases. The CDR3 loop spans 14 amino acids. Germline CDR1 reads LNHDA; CDR2 reads SQIVND (reference sequence). Specimen: peripheral blood. The chain carries TRBV19 and TRBJ2-7, with D possibly matching TRBD1 (7 bases). The clonotype comes from a human donor in a cohort sampled during active COVID-19. CDR3 in amino acids: CASRSGGSSGEQYF. CDR3 nucleotide sequence: TGTGCCAGTAGGTCAGGGGGTAGTAGCGGAGAGCAGTACTTC. Complete variable domain (other parts from reference TRBV19 and TRBJ2-7): DGGITQSPKYLFRKEGQNVTLSCEQNLNHDAMYWYRQDPGQGLRLIYYSQIVNDFQKGDIAEGYSVSREKKESFPLTVTSAQKNPTAFYLCASRSGGSSGEQYFGPGTRLTVT.